Sequencing of this T cell receptor beta chain was carried out in a study of T cell responses to AZD1222 COVID-19 vaccine. The assay was immunoSEQ multiplex PCR, and TCRdb's table has in-frame clones only and misses some. This table holds approximately 300,000 clones, 85% to 95% found once. V was trimmed by 2 bases and J by 7 bases, leaving 12 bases between them. The CDR3 consists of 14 residues. CDR1 is SGHAT, CDR2 FQNNGV, per germline. Pooled together were second doses at about 4 or about 12 weeks. Sequencing was performed on peripheral blood, taken 28 days after the second AZD1222 dose. This chain links TRBV11-2 with TRBJ2-1; D is unresolved. This TCR was sampled from an adult who received the AZD1222 COVID-19 vaccine. CDR3 DNA sequence: TGTGCCAGCAGCTTAAGTACAGCGCGAAATGAGCAGTTCTTC. Its protein product is CASSLSTARNEQFF.